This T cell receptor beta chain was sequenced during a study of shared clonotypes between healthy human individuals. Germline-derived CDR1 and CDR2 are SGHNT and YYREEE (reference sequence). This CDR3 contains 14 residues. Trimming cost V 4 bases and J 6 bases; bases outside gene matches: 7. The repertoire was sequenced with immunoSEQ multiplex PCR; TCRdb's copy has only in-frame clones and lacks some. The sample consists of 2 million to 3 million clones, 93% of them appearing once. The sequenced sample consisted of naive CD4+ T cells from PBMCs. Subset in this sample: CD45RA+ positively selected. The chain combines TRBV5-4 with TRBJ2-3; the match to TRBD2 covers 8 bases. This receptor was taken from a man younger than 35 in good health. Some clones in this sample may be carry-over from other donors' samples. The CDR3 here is CASSPSGSGDTQYF. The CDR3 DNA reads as TGTGCCAGCAGCCCAAGCGGGAGCGGGGATACGCAGTATTTT.